The 21 T cell receptor beta chains given below trace back to one sample, sequenced in a study of Tregs in tolerant kidney transplant recipients. Using immunoSEQ multiplex PCR, the repertoire was profiled, and TCRdb retains in-frame clones only, with some absent. The profile covers about 110,000 clones, with about 90% appearing a single time and approximately 0.3% taken by the ten largest. The sample here was CD4+ T cells from blood, taken before the transplant. Receptor source: a human donor who received a combined kidney and bone marrow transplant.

This clone has only one observation. The genes are TRBV28 and TRBJ2-7, with TRBD1 matching over 8 bases. J was trimmed by 2 bases and V by 10 bases; bases with no gene match: 7. Germline-derived CDR1 and CDR2 are MDHEN and SYDVKM. The CDR3 is 13 residues long. CDR3 coding DNA: TGTGCCACCCGGACAGGGCGACCCTACGAGCAGTACTTC. This translates into CATRTGRPYEQYF.

The chain recombines TRBV27 with TRBJ2-1; 12 nucleotides match TRBD2. In germline, CDR1 is MNHEY, CDR2 SMNVEV (reference sequence). The V and J ends lost 5 bases and 8 bases, in that order; junction bases with no gene match: 10. The CDR3 totals 16 residues. The CDR3 DNA sequence: TGTGCCAGCAGTCCATCCGCTAGCGGGAGGGTCTATGAGCAGTTCTTC. Protein product: CASSPSASGRVYEQFF.

This clone counts as medium-sized. This sequence joins TRBV7-9 and TRBJ2-7; 11 bases agree with TRBD2. In germline, CDR1 is SEHNR, CDR2 FQNEAQ (reference sequence). V lost 6 bases to trimming and J lost 1 base; unmatched junction nucleotides: 5. The CDR3 loop spans 15 amino acids. CDR3: CASRPTSGASYEQYF. The CDR3 DNA reads TGTGCCAGCAGACCGACTAGCGGGGCTTCCTACGAGCAGTACTTC.

Turning to this clone: Other DNA sequences of this sample code for an identical CDR3. V is TRBV7-2 and J is TRBJ2-7; D remains ambiguous. Germline V gene lookup returns CDR1 SGHTA and CDR2 FQGNSA. Trimming took off 4 bases at V and 0 bases at J, with 4 bases between the two ends. The CDR3 spans 12 residues. DNA for the CDR3: TGTGCCAGCAGCTCCAGCTCCTACGAGCAGTACTTC. It encodes CASSSSSYEQYF.

The rearrangement joins TRBV5-4 to TRBJ2-5, with D perhaps TRBD2 (5 bases). Germline-derived CDR1 and CDR2 are SGHNT and YYREEE (reference sequence). CDR3 length: 14 residues. Trimming took off 3 bases at V and 7 bases at J, with 16 bases between the two ends. The CDR3 region is CASSSDGESPTQYF. The CDR3 DNA reads TGTGCCAGCAGCTCGGACGGGGAGTCCCCGACCCAGTACTTC.

The CDR3, as DNA: TGTGCCAGCAGTAATTGGGACAGGGGAAATTCACCCCTCCACTTT. Translated: CASSNWDRGNSPLHF. The V and J genes are TRBV6-5 and TRBJ1-6, with 10 bases identical to TRBD1. The CDR3 runs 15 residues. Per the germline V gene, CDR1 is MNHEY and CDR2 is SVGAGI. V gave up 5 bases and J gave up 7 bases; unmatched junction bases: 5.

The chain links TRBV6-1 to TRBJ2-2; TRBD2 is a possible D gene (5 bases). CDR3 length: 15 residues. Germline V gene sequence: CDR1 MNHNS, CDR2 SASEGT. The V end was cut by 4 bases, the J end by 0 bases, with 9 bases between. The CDR3 nucleotides are TGTGCCAGCAGTGGCCGGGGTTCGAACACCGGGGAGCTGTTTTTT. Protein: CASSGRGSNTGELFF.

The J gene is TRBJ1-1, the V gene TRBV7-8; 9 nucleotides line up with TRBD1. This CDR3 has 15 amino acids. The V gene's germline CDR1 is SGHVS and CDR2 FQNEAQ. J gave up 1 base and V 1 base, and 1 base lay outside the gene matches. The CDR3 here is CASSLGGQGNTEAFF. CDR3 nucleotides: TGTGCCAGCAGCTTAGGGGGACAGGGGAACACTGAAGCTTTCTTT. The complete variable domain, with remaining parts taken from reference TRBV7-8 and TRBJ1-1, reads GAGVSQSPRYKVAKRGQDVALRCDPISGHVSLFWYQQALGQGPEFLTYFQNEAQLDKSGLPSDRFFAERPEGSVSTLKIQRTQQEDSAVYLCASSLGGQGNTEAFFGQGTRLTVV.

The chain couples TRBV5-4 to TRBJ1-1; D is undetermined. This CDR3 contains 13 residues. Per germline, CDR1 SGHNT and CDR2 YYREEE (reference sequence). V lost 7 bases to trimming and J lost 0 bases, with 10 bases between them. The CDR3 nucleotides read TGTGCCAGCTTTCAGGAAATGAACACTGAAGCTTTCTTT. Amino acids: CASFQEMNTEAFF.

The chain couples TRBV15 to TRBJ1-3; D remains ambiguous. CDR1 is LNHNV, CDR2 YYDKDF, per germline (reference sequence). V gave up 0 bases and J gave up 2 bases, with 11 bases separating them. CDR3 size: 16 residues. The CDR3 bases are TGTGCCACCAGCAGAGAATCGCAGGTCGCTGGAAACACCATATATTTT. Its protein is CATSRESQVAGNTIYF.

The rearrangement joins TRBV9 to TRBJ2-3; D is perhaps TRBD1 (5 bases). The V and J ends lost 3 bases and 2 bases respectively, with 19 bases between them. Germline V CDR1 and CDR2: SGDLS, YYNGEE. The CDR3 consists of 17 residues. CDR3: CASSEGPSGHSTDTQYF. CDR3 nucleotides: TGTGCCAGCAGCGAGGGGCCCTCGGGCCACTCCACAGATACGCAGTATTTT.

This sequence joins TRBV5-8 and TRBJ2-2; D is undetermined. With 2 bases removed from V and 7 bases from J, the gap between germline ends came to 12 bases. CDR1 SGHTS and CDR2 YDEGEE come from the germline V gene. The CDR3 contains 14 residues. The DNA for the CDR3 is TGTGCCAGCAGCTTAGGCAGGTTCGGCGGGGAGCTGTTTTTT. Its translation is CASSLGRFGGELFF.

The chain combines TRBV7-9 with TRBJ1-2, with 8 bases that match TRBD1. The CDR3 is 13 amino acids. CDR1 and CDR2 from the germline V gene are SEHNR and FQNEAQ (reference sequence). V lost 5 bases, J lost 3 bases, and 2 bases stayed unmatched. CDR3 region: CASSRQGYYGYTF. CDR3 coding DNA: TGTGCCAGCAGCCGACAGGGGTACTATGGCTACACCTTC. The whole variable domain, filled in from reference TRBV7-9 and TRBJ1-2, reads DTGVSQNPRHKITKRGQNVTFRCDPISEHNRLYWYRQTLGQGPEFLTYFQNEAQLEKSRLLSDRFSAERPKGSFSTLEIQRTEQGDSAMYLCASSRQGYYGYTFGSGTRLTVV.

This chain joins TRBV5-1 and TRBJ1-1, with D uncertain. Trimming pared 7 bases from V and 3 bases from J, leaving 10 bases between. The CDR3 consists of 12 residues. Germline loops: CDR1 SGHRS, CDR2 YFSETQ. DNA of the CDR3: TGCGCCAGCCGGTTCGGGGACACTGAAGCTTTCTTT. Translating gives CASRFGDTEAFF.

The V call is TRBV9, the J call TRBJ2-7; 8 nucleotides agree with TRBD2. CDR1 SGDLS and CDR2 YYNGEE come from the germline V gene. The CDR3 consists of 14 residues. With 2 bases clipped from V and 6 bases from J, the junction kept 7 bases outside the gene matches. The CDR3 DNA is TGTGCCAGCAGCGTGGTCGGGAGGGCTCGCGAGCAGTACTTC. Its translation: CASSVVGRAREQYF.

The chain carries TRBV19 and TRBJ1-5; D perhaps matches TRBD1 (6 bases). Germline assignment: CDR1 LNHDA and CDR2 SQIVND (reference sequence). The CDR3 loop spans 16 amino acids. V was clipped by 1 base and J by 0 bases, with 10 bases between them. The DNA for the CDR3 is TGTGCCAGTAGTATAGTGGGAGGGGGTAGCAATCAGCCCCAGCATTTT. Amino acid sequence: CASSIVGGGSNQPQHF.

CDR3 loop: CASSFTSGTETQYF. The CDR3 DNA is TGTGCCAGCAGCTTTACTAGCGGGACGGAGACCCAGTACTTC. The chain combines TRBV11-2 with TRBJ2-5, with TRBD2 identical over 10 bases. Losses at the gene ends were 3 bases for V and 5 bases for J; bases not matched to a gene: 3. Germline CDR1 and CDR2: SGHAT and FQNNGV. This CDR3 has 14 amino acids.

This chain uses TRBV5-1 with TRBJ2-1; possibly TRBD2 for D (5 bases). V was trimmed by 0 bases and J by 7 bases, leaving 8 bases between them. In germline, CDR1 is SGHRS, CDR2 YFSETQ. This CDR3 is built from 13 residues. DNA of the CDR3: TGCGCCAGCAGCTTGGAGGGCGGGAATGAGCAGTTCTTC. Translating gives CASSLEGGNEQFF. Together with reference TRBV5-1 and TRBJ2-1, the CDR3 gives the full variable domain: KAGVTQTPRYLIKTRGQQVTLSCSPISGHRSVSWYQQTPGQGLQFLFEYFSETQRNKGNFPGRFSGRQFSNSRSEMNVSTLELGDSALYLCASSLEGGNEQFFGPGTRLTVL.

The chain couples TRBV7-8 to TRBJ2-7, with D perhaps matching TRBD2 (6 bases). Trimming left V 5 bases short and J 0 bases short, with 17 bases between. Germline CDR1 SGHVS, CDR2 FQNEAQ. The CDR3 sequence is 16 residues long. Here the CDR3 reads CASSPGLKTSSYEQYF. CDR3 in DNA: TGTGCCAGCAGCCCGGGACTCAAAACAAGCTCCTACGAGCAGTACTTC.

The chain joins TRBV2 to TRBJ2-3; 7 bases match TRBD2. Germline assignment: CDR1 SNHLY and CDR2 FYNNEI. CDR3 length: 14 amino acids. The ends lost 5 bases at V and 5 bases at J; junction bases unmatched: 7. The CDR3 coding sequence is TGTGCCAGCAGTCCCCTGACTAGCCAAGATACGCAGTATTTT. Encoded protein: CASSPLTSQDTQYF.

The CDR3 DNA follows: TGTGCCAGCAGCCTACCGACAGGGGTGGGTGAAAAACTGTTTTTT. Translating it yields CASSLPTGVGEKLFF. V gene TRBV7-9 combines with J gene TRBJ1-4, with 8 bases identical to TRBD1. V lost 5 bases and J lost 7; bases outside the gene matches: 9. This CDR3 contains 15 residues. From germline, CDR1 is SEHNR and CDR2 FQNEAQ (reference sequence).